Detailed here is one T cell receptor beta chain. The sample comes from a study of T cells in pancreatic ductal adenocarcinoma. No neoadjuvant therapy was given to the selected pancreatic ductal adenocarcinoma patients before their surgery. Germline assignment: CDR1 SGHTA and CDR2 FQGNSA. CDR3 length: 16 amino acids. After removal of 5 bases from V and 5 bases from J, the junction contained 14 bases not matched to a gene. Clones were sequenced by immunoSEQ multiplex PCR, and TCRdb holds only the in-frame ones, with some missing. The sample has 97,000 or so clones, roughly 96% seen once; the top ten hold roughly 3.1%.

The genes are TRBV7-2 and TRBJ2-5, with TRBD2 matching over 7 bases. The TCR originated in a human donor with pancreatic ductal adenocarcinoma. Sequenced sample: PBMCs. CDR3 coding DNA: TGTGCCAGCAGCCTACTTTGGGGGGAGGGCGGTGAGACCCAGTACTTC. Its protein product is CASSLLWGEGGETQYF.